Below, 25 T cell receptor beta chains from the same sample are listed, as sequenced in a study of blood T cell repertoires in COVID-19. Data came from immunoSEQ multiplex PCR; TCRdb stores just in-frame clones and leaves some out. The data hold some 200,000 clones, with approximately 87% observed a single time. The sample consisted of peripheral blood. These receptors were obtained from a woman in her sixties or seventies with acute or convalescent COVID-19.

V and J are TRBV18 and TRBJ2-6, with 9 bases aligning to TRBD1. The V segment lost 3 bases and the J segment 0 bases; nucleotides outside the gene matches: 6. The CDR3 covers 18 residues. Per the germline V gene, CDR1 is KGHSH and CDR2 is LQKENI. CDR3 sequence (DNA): TGTGCCAGCTCACCCCTGGGGACAGGGTCCTCTGGGGCCAACGTCCTGACTTTC. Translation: CASSPLGTGSSGANVLTF.

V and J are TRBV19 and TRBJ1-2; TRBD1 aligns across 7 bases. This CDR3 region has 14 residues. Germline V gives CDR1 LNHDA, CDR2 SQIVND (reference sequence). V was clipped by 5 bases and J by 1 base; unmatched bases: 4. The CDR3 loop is CASSRDRVNYGYTF. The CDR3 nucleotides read TGTGCCAGTAGTCGGGACAGAGTTAACTATGGCTACACCTTC.

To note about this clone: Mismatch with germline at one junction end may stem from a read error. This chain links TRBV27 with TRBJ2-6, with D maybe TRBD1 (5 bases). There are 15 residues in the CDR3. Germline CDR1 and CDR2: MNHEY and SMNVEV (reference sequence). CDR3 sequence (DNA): TGTGCCAGCAGTCCTCTGAACTCTGGGGCTAACGTCCTGACTTTC. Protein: CASSPLNSGANVLTF.

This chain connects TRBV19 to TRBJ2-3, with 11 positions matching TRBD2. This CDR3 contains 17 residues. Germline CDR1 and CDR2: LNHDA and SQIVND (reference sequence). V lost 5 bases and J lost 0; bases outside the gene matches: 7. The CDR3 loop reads CASSPASGRRSTDTQYF. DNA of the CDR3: TGTGCCAGTAGTCCGGCTAGCGGGAGGCGCAGCACAGATACGCAGTATTTT.

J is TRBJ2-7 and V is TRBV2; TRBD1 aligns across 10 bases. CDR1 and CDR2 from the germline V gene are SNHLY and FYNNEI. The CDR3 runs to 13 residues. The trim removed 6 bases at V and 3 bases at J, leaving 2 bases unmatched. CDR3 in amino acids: CASRGTGVYEQYF. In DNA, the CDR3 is TGTGCCAGCAGAGGGACAGGGGTCTACGAGCAGTACTTC.

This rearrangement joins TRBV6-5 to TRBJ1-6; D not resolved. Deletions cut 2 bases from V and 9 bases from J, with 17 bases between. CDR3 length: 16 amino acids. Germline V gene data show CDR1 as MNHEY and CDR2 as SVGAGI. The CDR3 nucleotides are TGTGCCAGCAGTTACGAGGCGTCGCGGTTCGGTTCACCCCTCCACTTT. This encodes CASSYEASRFGSPLHF.

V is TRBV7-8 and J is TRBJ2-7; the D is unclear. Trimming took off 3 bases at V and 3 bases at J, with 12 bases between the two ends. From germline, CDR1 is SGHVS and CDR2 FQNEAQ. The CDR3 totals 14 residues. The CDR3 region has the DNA TGTGCCAGCAGCTTGGGCCAGCAACTCTACGAGCAGTACTTC. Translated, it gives CASSLGQQLYEQYF.

The CDR3 region has the DNA TGCGCCAGCAGTGAGCCCACGCCGGACAGGAACCTCCCCCAGTACTTC. It specifies CASSEPTPDRNLPQYF. The V and J genes are TRBV10-2 and TRBJ2-5; 7 nucleotides match TRBD1. J was trimmed by 9 bases and V by 2 bases; bases with no gene match: 15. The CDR3 covers 16 residues. Germline V gene lookup returns CDR1 WSHSY and CDR2 SAAADI.

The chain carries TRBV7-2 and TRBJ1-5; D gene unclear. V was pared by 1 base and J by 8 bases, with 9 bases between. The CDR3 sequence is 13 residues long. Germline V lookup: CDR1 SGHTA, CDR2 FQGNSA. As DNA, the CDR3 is TGTGCCAGCAGCTTAGGACTTGATAAGCCCCAGCATTTT. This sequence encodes CASSLGLDKPQHF.

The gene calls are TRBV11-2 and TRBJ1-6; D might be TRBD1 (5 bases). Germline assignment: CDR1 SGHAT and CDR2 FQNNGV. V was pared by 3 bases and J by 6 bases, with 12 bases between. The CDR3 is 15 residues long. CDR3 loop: CASSLGLPPNSPLHF. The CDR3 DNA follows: TGTGCCAGCAGCTTGGGGCTTCCACCTAATTCACCCCTCCACTTT.

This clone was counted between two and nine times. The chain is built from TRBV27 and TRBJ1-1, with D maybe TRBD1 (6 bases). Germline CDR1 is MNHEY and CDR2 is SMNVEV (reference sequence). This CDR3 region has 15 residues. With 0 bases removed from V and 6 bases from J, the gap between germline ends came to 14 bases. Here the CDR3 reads CASSLSGGPVAEAFF. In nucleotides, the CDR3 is TGTGCCAGCAGTTTATCAGGGGGACCCGTCGCTGAAGCTTTCTTT.

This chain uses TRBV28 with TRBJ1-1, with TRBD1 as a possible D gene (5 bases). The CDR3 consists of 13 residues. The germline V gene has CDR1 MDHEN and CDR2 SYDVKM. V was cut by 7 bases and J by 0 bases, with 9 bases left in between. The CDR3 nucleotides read TGTGCCAGCACCCGGACACTGAACACTGAAGCTTTCTTT. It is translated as CASTRTLNTEAFF.

The CDR3 DNA reads TGTGCCAGCAGTGATGGGGAGCACTATGGCTACACCTTC. This encodes CASSDGEHYGYTF. The V call is TRBV6-1, the J call TRBJ1-2, with D unresolved. V was clipped by 3 bases and J by 3 bases, with 8 bases between them. Per germline, CDR1 MNHNS and CDR2 SASEGT. This CDR3 region has 13 residues.

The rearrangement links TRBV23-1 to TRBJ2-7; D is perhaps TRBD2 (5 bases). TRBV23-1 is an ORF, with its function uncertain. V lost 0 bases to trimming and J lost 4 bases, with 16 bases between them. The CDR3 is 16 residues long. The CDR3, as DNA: TGCGCCAGCAGTCAATCCGGTCAGATCATAGCGTACGAGCAGTACTTC. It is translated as CASSQSGQIIAYEQYF.

In DNA form, the CDR3 reads TGCAGCGTGGACAGGGCGAACACCGGGGAGCTGTTTTTT. Translated: CSVDRANTGELFF. This rearrangement joins TRBV29-1 to TRBJ2-2; the match to TRBD1 covers 8 bases. V trimming: 6 bases; J trimming: 0 bases; junction bases outside the gene matches: 0. Germline CDR1 SQVTM, CDR2 ANQGSEA. The CDR3 length is 13 residues.

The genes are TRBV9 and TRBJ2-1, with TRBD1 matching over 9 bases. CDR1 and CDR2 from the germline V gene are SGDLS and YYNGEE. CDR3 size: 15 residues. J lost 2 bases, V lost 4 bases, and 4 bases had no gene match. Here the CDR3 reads CASSTTGGPYNEQFF. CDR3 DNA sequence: TGTGCCAGCAGCACCACAGGGGGCCCCTACAATGAGCAGTTCTTC.

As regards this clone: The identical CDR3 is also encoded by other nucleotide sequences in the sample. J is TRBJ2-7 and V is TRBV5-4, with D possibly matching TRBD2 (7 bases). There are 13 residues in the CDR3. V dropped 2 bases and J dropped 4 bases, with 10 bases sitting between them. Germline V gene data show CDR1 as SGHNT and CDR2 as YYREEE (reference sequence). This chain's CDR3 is CASSLGGGYEQYF. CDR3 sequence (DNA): TGTGCCAGCAGCTTAGGGGGGGGGTACGAGCAGTACTTC.

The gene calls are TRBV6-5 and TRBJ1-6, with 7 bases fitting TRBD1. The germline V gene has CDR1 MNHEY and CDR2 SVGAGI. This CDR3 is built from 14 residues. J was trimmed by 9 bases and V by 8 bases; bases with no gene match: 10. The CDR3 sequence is CASGPGGTGSPLHF. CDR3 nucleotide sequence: TGTGCCAGCGGTCCAGGGGGGACGGGTTCACCCCTCCACTTT.

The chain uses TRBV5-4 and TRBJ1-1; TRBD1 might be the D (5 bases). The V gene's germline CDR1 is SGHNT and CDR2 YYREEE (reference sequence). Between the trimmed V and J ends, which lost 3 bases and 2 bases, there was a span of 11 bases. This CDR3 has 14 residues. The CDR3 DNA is TGTGCCAGCAGCTCTCCGGGGGGAAACACTGAAGCTTTCTTT. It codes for CASSSPGGNTEAFF.

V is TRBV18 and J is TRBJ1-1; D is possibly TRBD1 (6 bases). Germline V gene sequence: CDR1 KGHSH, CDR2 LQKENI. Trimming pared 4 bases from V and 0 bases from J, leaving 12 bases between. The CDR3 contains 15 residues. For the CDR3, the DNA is TGTGCCAGCTCACTCGGACAGAAGATGAACACTGAAGCTTTCTTT. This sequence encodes CASSLGQKMNTEAFF.

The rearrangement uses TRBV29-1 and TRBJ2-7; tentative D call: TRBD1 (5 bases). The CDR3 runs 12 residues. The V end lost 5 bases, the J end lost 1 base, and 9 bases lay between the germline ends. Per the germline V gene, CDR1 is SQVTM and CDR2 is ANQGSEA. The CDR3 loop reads CSVNQGSYEQYF. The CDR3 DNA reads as TGCAGCGTTAACCAGGGATCCTACGAGCAGTACTTC.

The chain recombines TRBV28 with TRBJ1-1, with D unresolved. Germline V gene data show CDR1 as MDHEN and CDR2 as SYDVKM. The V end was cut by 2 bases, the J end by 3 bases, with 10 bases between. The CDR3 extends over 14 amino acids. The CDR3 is CASSLAGLYTEAFF. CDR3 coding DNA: TGTGCCAGCAGTTTAGCGGGTCTGTACACTGAAGCTTTCTTT.

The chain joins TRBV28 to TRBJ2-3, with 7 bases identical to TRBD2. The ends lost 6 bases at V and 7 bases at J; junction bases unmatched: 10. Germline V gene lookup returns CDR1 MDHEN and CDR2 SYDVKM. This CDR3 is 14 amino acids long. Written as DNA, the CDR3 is TGTGCCAGCAGAAAAAACCGGGACTACCATACGCAGTATTTT. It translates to CASRKNRDYHTQYF.

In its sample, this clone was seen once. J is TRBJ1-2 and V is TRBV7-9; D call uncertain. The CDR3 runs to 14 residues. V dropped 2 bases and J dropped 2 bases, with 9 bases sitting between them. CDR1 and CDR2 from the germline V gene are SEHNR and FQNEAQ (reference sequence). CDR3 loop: CASSLTGQNYGYTF. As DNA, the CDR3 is TGTGCCAGCAGCTTAACGGGTCAAAACTATGGCTACACCTTC. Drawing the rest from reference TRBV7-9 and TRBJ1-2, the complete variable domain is DTGVSQNPRHKITKRGQNVTFRCDPISEHNRLYWYRQTLGQGPEFLTYFQNEAQLEKSRLLSDRFSAERPKGSFSTLEIQRTEQGDSAMYLCASSLTGQNYGYTFGSGTRLTVV.

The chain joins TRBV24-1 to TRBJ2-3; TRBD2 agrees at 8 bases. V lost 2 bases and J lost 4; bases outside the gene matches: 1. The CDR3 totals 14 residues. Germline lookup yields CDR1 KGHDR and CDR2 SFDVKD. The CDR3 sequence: CATSDSRGADTQYF. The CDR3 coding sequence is TGTGCCACCAGTGATTCGCGGGGGGCAGATACGCAGTATTTT.